Presented here are 20 T cell receptor beta chains from one specimen sequenced in a study of T cells after yellow fever vaccination (dated by TCRdb to between 2018 and 2021). Reading the label with the study, this specimen's treatment or condition is: live attenuated yellow fever vaccine strain. The library was made by 5' RACE. The listed sequencing device is Illumina HiSeq 2500. TCRdb cleaned the public reads at Q25 with fastp, built clones with MiXCR and kept in-frame beta chains. Rows are combined by CDR3 protein, so each entry shows the most common genes and DNA. Here the sample has around 610,000 distinct CDR3 sequences; around an eighth occur a single time. Of the sample, about 14% falls within the top ten clones. Sequences were derived from PBMCs, sampled on the day of the yellow fever booster vaccination. All receptors derive from a young man who received the YFV17D yellow fever vaccine.

In its sample, this clonotype was seen a few times. This chain joins TRBV7-2 and TRBJ2-2; 10 bases map to TRBD2. The CDR3 contains 16 residues. J was trimmed by 2 bases and V by 4 bases; bases with no gene match: 4. CDR1 and CDR2 from the germline V gene are SGHTA and FQGNSA. CDR3 sequence: CASSWTSGPNTGELFF. The CDR3 region has the DNA TGTGCCAGCAGCTGGACTAGCGGTCCTAACACCGGGGAGCTGTTTTTT.

A word on this clonotype: This sequence may be a read error, since a much larger clone differs from it by one base. The chain joins TRBV18 to TRBJ2-5; D possibly matches TRBD1 or TRBD2 (5 bases each). The V gene's germline CDR1 is KGHSH and CDR2 LQKENI. This CDR3 contains 13 residues. CDR3 amino acids: CAGSPGHQETQYF. DNA for the CDR3: TGTGCCGGCTCGCCGGGACACCAAGAGACCCAGTACTTC.

This clonotype has more than one count but fewer than ten. The V and J genes are TRBV4-3 and TRBJ1-3, with D tentatively TRBD1 (6 bases). The CDR3 length is 15 residues. Germline V CDR1 and CDR2: LGHNA, YSLEER. V was cut by 1 base and J by 2 bases, with 9 bases left in between. CDR3 DNA sequence: TGCGCCAGCAGCCAAGTAGCAGGGGCTGGAAACACCATATATTTT. Translated: CASSQVAGAGNTIYF.

This sequence joins TRBV5-1 and TRBJ2-1, with 13 bases lining up with TRBD2. The germline V gene encodes CDR1 SGHRS and CDR2 YFSETQ. Unmatched junction bases numbered 10, after V lost 0 bases and J lost 10 bases. The CDR3 spans 17 residues. CDR3 coding DNA: TGCGCCAGCAGCTTGGCCGGGGGGACTAGCGGGGTGGGGGAGCAGTTCTTC. This gives the protein CASSLAGGTSGVGEQFF.

This clonotype was observed at least ten times. This chain connects TRBV6-6 to TRBJ1-1, with unresolved D. V lost 4 bases to trimming and J lost 10 bases, with 13 bases between them. Germline CDR1 reads MNHNY; CDR2 reads SVGAGI (reference sequence). CDR3 size: 12 residues. In nucleotides, the CDR3 is TGTGCCAGCAGTTCAGGCCTCCTGGGAGCTTTCTTT. This translates into CASSSGLLGAFF.

The table lists this clonotype with many counts. The rearrangement joins TRBV5-1 to TRBJ2-1; perhaps TRBD2 as D (6 bases). Germline CDR1 reads SGHRS; CDR2 reads YFSETQ. The CDR3 covers 15 residues. The ends were cut back, 0 bases at V and 8 bases at J, with 15 bases in the middle. CDR3 in amino acids: CASSLETGVLDEQFF. DNA for the CDR3: TGCGCCAGCAGCTTGGAGACGGGAGTTCTGGATGAGCAGTTCTTC.

The rearrangement uses TRBV6-5 and TRBJ2-1, with no clear D. The germline V gene has CDR1 MNHEY and CDR2 SVGAGI. There are 16 residues in the CDR3. The V end lost 4 bases, the J end lost 0 bases, and 13 bases lay between the germline ends. The CDR3 region is CASSSILNFSYNEQFF. CDR3 nucleotides: TGTGCCAGCAGTTCCATACTCAATTTCTCCTACAATGAGCAGTTCTTC.

The chain has TRBV6-1 and TRBJ1-1, with TRBD1 matching over 9 bases. The CDR3 is 19 amino acids. V shed 6 bases, J shed 4 bases, and the junction held 21 bases outside the gene matches. The germline gives CDR1 MNHNS, CDR2 SASEGT. This CDR3 is CASSLRKGTGSPRGTEAFF. As DNA, the CDR3 is TGTGCCAGCAGCCTAAGGAAGGGGACAGGGTCACCCCGGGGCACTGAAGCTTTCTTT.

This clonotype showed up just a few times. The chain links TRBV27 to TRBJ1-2; D unresolved. Between the trimmed V and J ends, which lost 0 bases and 4 bases, there was a span of 15 bases. CDR1 and CDR2 (germline): MNHEY, SMNVEV (reference sequence). CDR3 length equals 16 residues. CDR3 region: CASSLSTRLPAYGYTF. CDR3 DNA sequence: TGTGCCAGCAGTTTATCGACCCGGCTGCCAGCCTATGGCTACACCTTC.

The rearrangement joins TRBV18 to TRBJ2-5; D not certain. The CDR3 loop spans 13 amino acids. Germline V lookup: CDR1 KGHSH, CDR2 LQKENI. Trimming cost V 6 bases and J 4 bases, with 12 bases left between them. The CDR3 protein is CASSLQRAETQYF. The CDR3 nucleotides read TGTGCCAGCTCGCTTCAAAGGGCAGAGACCCAGTACTTC.

V and J are TRBV18 and TRBJ2-1, with D perhaps matching TRBD2 (7 bases). From germline, CDR1 is KGHSH and CDR2 LQKENI. The CDR3 loop spans 12 amino acids. V gave up 3 bases and J gave up 9 bases, with 9 bases separating them. The chain's CDR3 is CASSPRGAEQFF. CDR3 in DNA: TGTGCCAGCTCACCCCGGGGGGCTGAGCAGTTCTTC.

This clonotype has more than one count but fewer than ten. Sequence at one end of the junction differs from germline and may be a read error. The chain combines TRBV7-7 with TRBJ2-2, with TRBD2 identical over 9 bases. Looked up from germline, CDR1 is SSHAT and CDR2 is FNYEAQ (reference sequence). The length of the CDR3 is 15 residues. This CDR3 is CASSPTLAGSGELFF. CDR3 coding DNA: TGTGCTAGCAGCCCCACCCTAGCGGGATCCGGGGAGCTGTTTTTT.

The chain has TRBV15 and TRBJ2-3; 9 bases agree with TRBD2. Trimming cost V 8 bases and J 2 bases; bases outside gene matches: 8. Germline CDR1 reads LNHNV; CDR2 reads YYDKDF (reference sequence). CDR3 length: 15 amino acids. The CDR3 DNA reads TGTGCCACCGGGCCATTAGCGGGAGTCACAGATACGCAGTATTTT. It encodes CATGPLAGVTDTQYF.

About this clonotype itself: Compared with germline, one end of the junction differs, possibly owing to a read error. The chain combines TRBV5-6 with TRBJ2-5, with D perhaps TRBD2 (5 bases). Germline V gene lookup returns CDR1 SGHDT and CDR2 YYEEEE. The CDR3 spans 13 residues. CDR3 residues: CASSLLHGETQNF. CDR3 coding DNA: TGTGCCAGCAGCTTGCTTCATGGGGAGACCCAGAACTTC.

This clonotype was seen only a few times. V usage is TRBV6-5 and J usage is TRBJ2-7, with D possibly being TRBD1 (6 bases). Trimming stripped 7 bases from V and 4 bases from J, with 11 bases between. The CDR3 contains 12 residues. Germline lookup yields CDR1 MNHEY and CDR2 SVGAGI. The CDR3 nucleotides are TGTGCCAGCATGCAGGGGAAATACGAGCAGTACTTC. Amino acids: CASMQGKYEQYF.

As for this clonotype: The conserved phenylalanine or tryptophan normally closing the CDR3 is absent here, so this likely arose from a read error. Because the CDR3's place on the DNA is in doubt, the DNA is left out and the CDR3 is given as listed by TCRdb. This chain connects TRBV7-9 to TRBJ2-4; no DNA check was done on the table's D call, TRBD2. In germline, CDR1 is SEHNR, CDR2 FQNEAQ (reference sequence). The CDR3 spans 13 residues, counting both ends. CDR3 region: CASSPAAELGSSI.

In its sample, this clonotype was seen many times. The chain recombines TRBV12-3 or TRBV12-4 with TRBJ2-1; D gene uncertain. The CDR3 totals 14 residues. V was shortened by 7 bases and J by 5 bases, with 15 bases between the two germline ends. The CDR3 nucleotides read TGTGCCAGCAATTCTGCCCCCAAGAACAATGAGCAGTTCTTC. This sequence encodes CASNSAPKNNEQFF.

This clonotype was seen a few times. A junction boundary mismatches the germline segment, possibly from a read error. This chain joins TRBV27 and TRBJ1-2; 10 bases line up with TRBD1. CDR1 MNHEY and CDR2 SMNVEV come from the germline V gene (reference sequence). The CDR3 runs 13 residues. CDR3 amino acids: CASSPTTGGGFTF. CDR3 bases: TGTGCCAGCAGTCCAACGACAGGGGGCGGCTTCACCTTC.

In this sample, this clonotype turned up a few times. J is TRBJ2-1 and V is TRBV24-1, with TRBD2 matching over 11 bases. Germline V lookup: CDR1 KGHDR, CDR2 SFDVKD. J was trimmed by 7 bases and V by 2 bases; bases with no gene match: 6. The CDR3 sequence is 16 residues long. CDR3 bases: TGTGCCACCAGTGATTGGGTAGCGGGAGGGCCGAATGAGCAGTTCTTC. It specifies CATSDWVAGGPNEQFF.

This clonotype has a handful of counts. Written as DNA, the CDR3 is TGTGCCAGCAGTTTAATGGCCCCTGGGGCCAACGTCCTGACTTTC. Translating it yields CASSLMAPGANVLTF. The chain has TRBV27 and TRBJ2-6; D is uncertain. V lost 2 bases, J lost 2 bases, and 7 bases lay in between. Germline lookup yields CDR1 MNHEY and CDR2 SMNVEV (reference sequence). The CDR3 is made up of 15 amino acids.